This T cell receptor (beta chain) was recorded in a study of blood T cell repertoires in COVID-19. Study information: The origin of the acute and convalescent COVID-19 samples was the United States, Italy and Spain.

Comment on this clone: Other DNA sequences in this specimen translate into the identical CDR3.

TCRdb's table, derived via immunoSEQ multiplex PCR, lists solely in-frame clones and lacks some. This repertoire shows 250,000 or so clones, roughly 80% found once; its top ten account for nearly 9%. The CDR3 loop spans 15 amino acids. Germline values: CDR1 MDHEN, CDR2 SYDVKM. Trimming removed 2 bases from V and 8 bases from J; junction bases left unmatched: 6. The sequenced sample consisted of peripheral blood. The chain couples TRBV28 to TRBJ1-2; 12 nucleotides agree with TRBD1. This TCR derives from a man older than 75 with acute or convalescent COVID-19. CDR3 in amino acids: CASSLGGQGAKGYTF. The CDR3 nucleotides are TGTGCCAGCAGTTTAGGGGGACAGGGGGCCAAGGGCTACACCTTC.